This T cell receptor beta chain was observed in a study of CD8 T cells in ankylosing spondylitis. The ends lost 0 bases at V and 0 bases at J; junction bases unmatched: 2. CDR3 length: 17 residues. CDR1 is LGHNA and CDR2 is YNFKEQ in the germline V gene. This clonotype showed up many times. Its matching antigen is unknown. TCRdb reanalysed the 5' RACE reads using MiXCR and keeps one entry per CDR3 protein. Among approximately 240,000 distinct CDR3 sequences listed, roughly a quarter were seen once. Whole-study results and caveats: In ankylosing spondylitis patients, matched synovial fluid reportedly showed significant enrichment of disease-linked clones.

Sequenced sample: blood, either unsorted or a sorted T cell fraction (not recorded which). The TCR originated in a male donor with ankylosing spondylitis or in good health (not recorded which). This sequence joins TRBV4-2 and TRBJ2-2; 9 bases align to TRBD2. This chain's CDR3 is CASSQDKRGANTGELFF. The CDR3 DNA sequence: TGTGCCAGCAGCCAAGATAAGCGGGGGGCGAACACCGGGGAGCTGTTTTTT.